The present entry profiles one T cell receptor (beta chain) with its context. Its specificity is unknown. These data originate in a study of T cell responses to AZD1222 COVID-19 vaccine. The wider study: Second-dose intervals of approximately 4 or approximately 12 weeks were pooled. Study-wide findings and caveats: Reports indicate that nearly half of spike-specific TCRs are directed at unmutated variant regions. Among the donors, most were white British and more were female, and clonal diversity was possibly underestimated.

Germline-derived CDR1 and CDR2 are MGHRA and YSYEKL. The CDR3 contains 18 residues. The J segment lost 0 bases and the V segment lost 0 bases, leaving 10 bases of the junction unmatched. The method was immunoSEQ multiplex PCR; TCRdb's version includes in-frame clones alone and lacks a portion of them. The sample yields 150,000 to 200,000 clones, around 92% seen once. This TCR derives from an adult in good health. Specimen: peripheral blood, collected on day 0 of AZD1222 vaccination. The chain carries TRBV4-1 and TRBJ1-1; 7 positions match TRBD1. CDR3 protein: CASSQEMTGPPMNTEAFF. The DNA for the CDR3 is TGCGCCAGCAGCCAAGAGATGACAGGGCCCCCTATGAACACTGAAGCTTTCTTT.